The 22 T cell receptor beta chains given below trace back to one sample, sequenced in a study of T cells in Graves' hyperthyroidism and ophthalmopathy. From RNA transcripts, TCR beta CDR3 regions were amplified. A first-round RT-PCR of the TCR CDR3 used the HTBI primer set. One entry per CDR3 protein results from TCRdb running MiXCR on the multiplex PCR reads. This table holds about 350,000 distinct CDR3 sequences, approximately 18% found once. Sequenced material: blood. The receptor source for this set is a woman aged 25 to 45 with Graves' hyperthyroidism that later progressed to Graves' ophthalmopathy.

This clonotype has ten or more counts. V is TRBV28 and J is TRBJ1-5, with D tentatively TRBD1 (5 bases). Trimming left V 2 bases short and J 7 bases short, with 12 bases between. CDR1 and CDR2 from the germline V gene are MDHEN and SYDVKM. The CDR3 sequence is 14 residues long. CDR3 residues: CASSLARTRQPQHF. DNA for the CDR3: TGTGCCAGCAGTTTAGCCAGGACAAGGCAGCCCCAGCATTTT.

The chain is built from TRBV20-1 and TRBJ1-1; D ambiguous. Trimming stripped 5 bases from V and 1 base from J, with 23 bases between. The CDR3 is 17 amino acids. Germline loops: CDR1 DFQATT, CDR2 SNEGSKA (reference sequence). In DNA form, the CDR3 reads TGCAGTGCTTCGGATATGAGGAGGGCTGCCACGAACACTGAAGCTTTCTTT. Translation gives CSASDMRRAATNTEAFF.

Only a few counts were recorded for this clonotype. The rearrangement uses TRBV20-1 and TRBJ1-1; D unclear. The CDR3 length is 12 residues. The V and J ends lost 4 bases and 6 bases respectively, with 12 bases between them. Germline-derived CDR1 and CDR2 are DFQATT and SNEGSKA (reference sequence). Here the CDR3 DNA reads TGCAGTGCTAATATCCCCCGTCCTGAAGCTTTCTTT. This translates into CSANIPRPEAFF.

This clonotype was picked up many times. V is TRBV6-1 and J is TRBJ1-2, with 8 bases aligning to TRBD1. From germline, CDR1 is MNHNS and CDR2 SASEGT. The CDR3 spans 17 residues. The trim removed 4 bases at V and 6 bases at J, leaving 16 bases unmatched. CDR3 DNA sequence: TGTGCCAGCAGTGTGCGGTTGTCCAGGGGGCGAGAGAATGGCTACACCTTC. Residues: CASSVRLSRGRENGYTF.

The V gene is TRBV6-2 or TRBV6-3, the J gene TRBJ1-5; 7 positions match TRBD1. J gave up 4 bases and V 7 bases, and 7 bases lay outside the gene matches. The CDR3 consists of 14 residues. Germline V CDR1 and CDR2: MNHEY, SVGEGT. The CDR3 protein is CASTGTVVNQPQHF. The CDR3, as DNA: TGTGCCAGCACAGGGACAGTTGTTAATCAGCCCCAGCATTTT.

This clonotype was recorded at least ten times. The V gene is TRBV28, the J gene TRBJ2-1; 7 bases line up with TRBD2. This CDR3 has 15 amino acids. Trimming removed 5 bases from V and 7 bases from J; junction bases left unmatched: 11. Germline lookup yields CDR1 MDHEN and CDR2 SYDVKM. DNA of the CDR3: TGTGCCAGCAGTCCAGCGGGACGGGTCCTTAATGAGCAGTTCTTC. It codes for CASSPAGRVLNEQFF.

This clonotype was counted many times. Here the CDR3 DNA reads TGTGCCAGCAGTTCCGGGACAGGGGGCTTCGAGCAGTACTTC. Translation: CASSSGTGGFEQYF. V is TRBV27 and J is TRBJ2-7; 12 nucleotides agree with TRBD1. The V gene end was trimmed by 4 bases and the J gene end by 6 bases; junction bases not matched to a gene: 4. Looked up from germline, CDR1 is MNHEY and CDR2 is SMNVEV (reference sequence). CDR3 length equals 14 residues.

This clonotype was observed many times. This rearrangement joins TRBV28 to TRBJ1-1; the match to TRBD1 covers 10 bases. There are 14 residues in the CDR3. Germline CDR1 and CDR2: MDHEN and SYDVKM. The J segment lost 6 bases and the V segment lost 6 bases, leaving 7 bases of the junction unmatched. The DNA of the CDR3 is TGTGCCAGCAGCGAGACAGGGGGCGTCGCTGAAGCTTTCTTT. Translating it yields CASSETGGVAEAFF.

This clonotype has at least ten counts. The J gene is TRBJ2-3, the V gene TRBV10-3, with 7 bases matching TRBD2. Germline CDR1 and CDR2: ENHRY and SYGVKD. After removal of 9 bases from V and 4 bases from J, the junction contained 7 bases not matched to a gene. The CDR3 is 13 residues long. Here the CDR3 reads CAMRGSDADTQYF. In DNA, the CDR3 is TGTGCCATGCGGGGGTCGGACGCAGATACGCAGTATTTT.

This clonotype turned up a few times. The chain has TRBV6-5 and TRBJ2-7; the D gene is possibly TRBD2 (5 bases). This CDR3 has 14 amino acids. V was pared by 2 bases and J by 3 bases, with 11 bases between. Germline assignment: CDR1 MNHEY and CDR2 SVGAGI. In DNA form, the CDR3 reads TGTGCCAGCAGTTACAGCGGCATCCTCTACGAGCAGTACTTC. It specifies CASSYSGILYEQYF.

In this sample, this clonotype turned up many times. The chain has TRBV28 and TRBJ1-1, with D possibly TRBD1 on 6 matching bases. Germline-derived CDR1 and CDR2 are MDHEN and SYDVKM. CDR3 length equals 16 residues. V lost 3 bases, J lost 0 bases, and 14 bases lay in between. CDR3 protein: CASSFPSRGVNTEAFF. CDR3 DNA sequence: TGTGCCAGCAGTTTCCCGTCGAGGGGGGTGAACACTGAAGCTTTCTTT.

This clonotype was found many times. The V and J genes are TRBV28 and TRBJ2-3; 13 bases fit TRBD2. CDR1 and CDR2 (germline): MDHEN, SYDVKM. The ends lost 3 bases at V and 4 bases at J; junction bases unmatched: 10. This CDR3 comprises 18 residues. This CDR3 reads CASSFQSGTSGAPDTQYF. The CDR3 DNA reads TGTGCCAGCAGTTTCCAATCCGGGACTAGCGGGGCGCCAGATACGCAGTATTTT.

This clonotype was recorded only once. The chain is built from TRBV7-2 and TRBJ2-1, with 13 bases aligning to TRBD2. CDR3 size: 18 residues. Trimming took 5 bases from V and 3 from J; bases not matched to a gene: 10. The germline V gene encodes CDR1 SGHTA and CDR2 FQGNSA. CDR3 residues: CASSHRTSGSESYNEQFF. The CDR3 DNA sequence: TGTGCCAGCAGCCACCGGACTAGCGGGAGTGAAAGCTACAATGAGCAGTTCTTC.

This clonotype has a count of ten or more. The chain recombines TRBV28 with TRBJ2-7, with 15 positions matching TRBD2. J lost 2 bases, V lost 3 bases, and 8 bases had no gene match. The CDR3 totals 18 residues. Looked up from germline, CDR1 is MDHEN and CDR2 is SYDVKM. CDR3 nucleotide sequence: TGTGCCAGCAGTTTCGCCGAGGGACTAGCGGGGGGAACCTACGAGCAGTACTTC. Its translation: CASSFAEGLAGGTYEQYF.

The chain recombines TRBV28 with TRBJ2-1; TRBD2 agrees at 9 bases. Germline V CDR1 and CDR2: MDHEN, SYDVKM. The trim removed 6 bases at V and 5 bases at J, leaving 5 bases unmatched. The CDR3 sequence is 14 residues long. The CDR3 nucleotides read TGTGCCAGCAGAATAGCGGGAGCGGACAATGAGCAGTTCTTC. Translation gives CASRIAGADNEQFF. Looking up the rest from reference TRBV28 and TRBJ2-1 gives the full variable domain: DVKVTQSSRYLVKRTGEKVFLECVQDMDHENMFWYRQDPGLGLRLIYFSYDVKMKEKGDIPEGYSVSREKKERFSLILESASTNQTSMYLCASRIAGADNEQFFGPGTRLTVL.

This clonotype has ten or more counts. The chain links TRBV18 to TRBJ1-6, with D possibly matching TRBD1 (5 bases). The CDR3 extends over 17 amino acids. Between the trimmed V and J ends, which lost 3 bases and 7 bases, there was a span of 19 bases. CDR1 and CDR2 (germline): KGHSH, LQKENI. CDR3 sequence (DNA): TGTGCCAGCTCACCCATGTCGACCGGGACTACAAATTCACCCCTCCACTTT. Its translation is CASSPMSTGTTNSPLHF.

V is TRBV18 and J is TRBJ1-1; D is possibly TRBD1 (5 bases). The CDR3 is 14 residues long. CDR1 KGHSH and CDR2 LQKENI come from the germline V gene. V lost 5 bases, J lost 2 bases, and 12 bases lay in between. The CDR3 sequence: CASSVGTSNTEAFF. CDR3 sequence (DNA): TGTGCCAGCTCAGTAGGGACTTCCAACACTGAAGCTTTCTTT. Based on the CDR3 plus reference TRBV18 and TRBJ1-1, the full variable domain is NAGVMQNPRHLVRRRGQEARLRCSPMKGHSHVYWYRQLPEEGLKFMVYLQKENIIDESGMPKERFSAEFPKEGPSILRIQQVVRGDSAAYFCASSVGTSNTEAFFGQGTRLTVV.

The CDR3: CASGTGAGNTIYF. CDR3 coding DNA: TGTGCCAGCGGGACAGGGGCTGGAAACACCATATATTTT. The chain combines TRBV2 with TRBJ1-3; 10 bases align to TRBD1. CDR3 length equals 13 residues. The germline V gene has CDR1 SNHLY and CDR2 FYNNEI. Trimming cost V 8 bases and J 2 bases; bases outside gene matches: 0.

The V gene is TRBV27, the J gene TRBJ2-1, with D tentatively TRBD2 (5 bases). V was clipped by 6 bases and J by 4 bases, with 16 bases between them. Germline V CDR1 and CDR2: MNHEY, SMNVEV (reference sequence). This CDR3 comprises 15 residues. The CDR3 sequence: CASRPGEPPYNEQFF. CDR3 bases: TGTGCCAGCAGACCCGGGGAGCCCCCTTACAATGAGCAGTTCTTC.

This clonotype occurred many times. The gene calls are TRBV5-1 and TRBJ1-5; D gene ambiguous. The CDR3 is 17 residues long. V lost 1 base and J 5 bases, leaving 19 bases between the germline ends. Germline V gene lookup returns CDR1 SGHRS and CDR2 YFSETQ. CDR3 sequence: CASSLSSRRVGHQPQHF. The CDR3 region has the DNA TGCGCCAGCAGCTTGTCATCACGGAGGGTGGGCCATCAGCCCCAGCATTTT.

The chain carries TRBV12-3 or TRBV12-4 and TRBJ2-1; possibly TRBD1 for D (5 bases). This CDR3 is 14 amino acids long. Trimming removed 2 bases from V and 9 bases from J, with 14 bases in between. The CDR3 loop is CASSLTLTVPEQFF. CDR3 DNA: TGTGCCAGCAGTTTAACCCTGACAGTTCCTGAGCAGTTCTTC.

This clonotype was seen many times. The J gene is TRBJ1-2, the V gene TRBV19; no clear D. The CDR3 covers 17 residues. CDR1 and CDR2 (germline): LNHDA, SQIVND (reference sequence). V lost 3 bases and J 2 bases, leaving 19 bases between the germline ends. CDR3 protein: CASSMDGRPLSNYGYTF. The CDR3 DNA follows: TGTGCCAGTAGTATGGATGGCAGGCCCCTCTCAAACTATGGCTACACCTTC.